The 13 T cell receptor beta chains below were found in one sample sequenced in a study of Graves' ophthalmopathy and Graves' hyperthyroidism. TCR beta CDR3 regions were amplified from RNA transcripts. Amplification began with first-round RT-PCR using HTBI primers, then second-round multiplex PCR was performed. Each CDR3 protein is one row after TCRdb ran MiXCR on the multiplex PCR reads. The sample shows 200,000 to 300,000 distinct CDR3 sequences, 45% to 55% of them seen only once. Sequenced material: peripheral blood. The receptors here all came from an adult man with Graves' ophthalmopathy.

This clonotype was counted between two and nine times. The chain couples TRBV12-5 to TRBJ2-7; 9 bases fit TRBD1. The CDR3 is made up of 13 amino acids. In germline, CDR1 is LGHNT, CDR2 FRNRAP. The CDR3, as DNA: TGTGCCAGCAGCCCAGGGACAGGGCTCGAGCAGTACTTC. Translated: CASSPGTGLEQYF. Together with reference TRBV12-5 and TRBJ2-7, the CDR3 gives the full variable domain: DARVTQTPRHKVTEMGQEVTMRCQPILGHNTVFWYRQTMMQGLELLAYFRNRAPLDDSGMPKDRFSAEMPDATLATLKIQPSEPRDSAVYFCASSPGTGLEQYFGPGTRLTVT.

As concerns this clonotype: Mismatch with germline at one junction end may stem from a read error. The V call is TRBV7-3, the J call TRBJ2-7; D not resolved. The length of the CDR3 is 11 residues. Per germline, CDR1 SGHTA and CDR2 FQGTGA. CDR3 nucleotide sequence: TGTGCCAGCAGCTCCGGCGGATCTATGAACTTC. Residues: CASSSGGSMNF. Together with reference TRBV7-3 and TRBJ2-7, the CDR3 gives the full variable domain: GAGVSQTPSNKVTEKGKYVELRCDPISGHTALYWYRQSLGQGPEFLIYFQGTGAADDSGLPNDRFFAVRPEGSVSTLKIQRTERGDSAVYLCASSSGGSMNFGPGTRLTVT.

The rearrangement links TRBV7-4 to TRBJ1-2; perhaps TRBD1 as D (6 bases). CDR3 length: 13 residues. Germline V gene lookup returns CDR1 SGHVT and CDR2 SQSDAQ. Trimming took 8 bases from V and 4 from J, leaving 14 bases between them. CDR3 region: CASGGGAGYGYTF. The DNA for the CDR3 is TGTGCCAGCGGGGGGGGCGCGGGCTATGGCTACACCTTC.

This clonotype was picked up a small number of times. The rearrangement links TRBV27 to TRBJ1-2; 8 nucleotides agree with TRBD1. Trimming at V came to 6 bases and at J to 0 bases, leaving 0 bases not matched to a gene. The germline CDR1 and CDR2 sequences are MNHEY and SMNVEV (reference sequence). The length of the CDR3 is 13 residues. The chain's CDR3 is CASSRGPNYGYTF. Written as DNA, the CDR3 is TGTGCCAGCAGCAGGGGGCCTAACTATGGCTACACCTTC.

This clonotype was found a few times. The V and J genes are TRBV20-1 and TRBJ2-7; 7 nucleotides match TRBD2. J lost 2 bases, V lost 3 bases, and 7 bases had no gene match. Germline assignment: CDR1 DFQATT and CDR2 SNEGSKA (reference sequence). The CDR3 loop spans 14 amino acids. The CDR3 bases are TGCAGTGCTAGTATGGGCGGGAGTACCTACGAGCAGTACTTC. Encoded protein: CSASMGGSTYEQYF.

This clonotype was found a few times. This sequence joins TRBV12-3 or TRBV12-4 and TRBJ1-5, with D unresolved. V was clipped by 7 bases and J by 7 bases, with 11 bases between them. This CDR3 comprises 12 residues. This CDR3 reads CASTTNKQPQHF. The DNA of the CDR3 is TGTGCCAGCACCACGAACAAACAGCCCCAGCATTTT.

This clonotype was detected only once. This chain connects TRBV20-1 to TRBJ2-7, with 8 bases that match TRBD2. This CDR3 has 15 residues. Trimming cost V 6 bases and J 3 bases; bases outside gene matches: 13. Looked up from germline, CDR1 is DFQATT and CDR2 is SNEGSKA (reference sequence). CDR3 protein: CSARGAGGQLYEQYF. The CDR3 DNA sequence: TGCAGTGCCCGGGGGGCGGGGGGCCAACTCTACGAGCAGTACTTC.

This clonotype was seen only a few times. This rearrangement joins TRBV7-2 to TRBJ1-2; D unclear. The CDR3 spans 12 residues. Between the trimmed V and J ends, which lost 2 bases and 4 bases, there was a span of 5 bases. In germline, CDR1 is SGHTA, CDR2 FQGNSA. Here the CDR3 DNA reads TGTGCCAGCAGCTTACACGGCTATGGCTACACCTTC. Protein: CASSLHGYGYTF.

In regard to this clonotype: One end of the junction fails to match germline, which may point to a read error. The chain joins TRBV4-1 to TRBJ1-6, with D possibly TRBD1 on 5 matching bases. CDR3 size: 18 residues. CDR1 and CDR2 (germline): MGHRA, YSYEKL. CDR3 sequence reads: CASSQEVGGDLRNSPLHF. The CDR3 DNA is TGTGCCAGCAGCCAAGAAGTTGGAGGGGACTTGAGAAATTCACCCCTCCACTTT.

This clonotype showed up just a few times. The rearrangement uses TRBV20-1 and TRBJ1-2; the match to TRBD1 covers 8 bases. The CDR3 sequence is 14 residues long. With V trimmed by 0 bases and J by 8 bases, 8 bases remained unmatched. Germline CDR1 reads DFQATT; CDR2 reads SNEGSKA (reference sequence). Here the CDR3 reads CSAREPLTGDGYTF. The CDR3, as DNA: TGCAGTGCTAGAGAACCCTTGACAGGGGACGGCTACACCTTC.

A note on this clonotype: A read error may produce the germline difference seen at one junction end. V gene TRBV12-3 or TRBV12-4 combines with J gene TRBJ2-5; 8 positions match TRBD2. The CDR3 runs to 16 residues. The CDR3 bases are TGTGCCAGCAGTCCTTATCGGGGTCCCGGGAGGGAGACCCTGTACTTC. Amino acid sequence: CASSPYRGPGRETLYF.

The rearrangement links TRBV5-6 to TRBJ1-5; no firm D call. V was shortened by 1 base and J by 5 bases, with 13 bases between the two germline ends. In germline, CDR1 is SGHDT, CDR2 YYEEEE. CDR3 size: 15 residues. The CDR3 nucleotides are TGTGCCAGCAGCTTGAGGTCGGTCCCCGATCAGCCCCAGCATTTT. Translated, it gives CASSLRSVPDQPQHF.

V is TRBV19 and J is TRBJ2-1; a weak D match, TRBD2 (6 bases). V dropped 1 base and J dropped 3 bases, with 10 bases sitting between them. Per germline, CDR1 LNHDA and CDR2 SQIVND (reference sequence). The CDR3 totals 15 residues. CDR3 nucleotides: TGTGCCAGTAGTATAGTAGCGGCAGACTACAATGAGCAGTTCTTC. Amino acid sequence: CASSIVAADYNEQFF.